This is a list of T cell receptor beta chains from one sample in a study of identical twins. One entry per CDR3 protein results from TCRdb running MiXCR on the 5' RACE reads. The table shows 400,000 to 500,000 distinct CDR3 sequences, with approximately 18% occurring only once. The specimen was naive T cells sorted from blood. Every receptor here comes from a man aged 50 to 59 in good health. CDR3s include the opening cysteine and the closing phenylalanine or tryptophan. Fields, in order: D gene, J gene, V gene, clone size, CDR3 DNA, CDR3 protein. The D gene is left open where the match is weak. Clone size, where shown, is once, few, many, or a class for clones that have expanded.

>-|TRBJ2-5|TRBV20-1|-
TGCAGTGCTAGCCAAATTAGGGAGACCCAGTACTTC
CSASQIRETQYF
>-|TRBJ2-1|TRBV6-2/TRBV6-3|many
TGTGCCAGCAGTTATTCCCAAGGGGGTCTGGGTAATGAGCAGTTCTTC
CASSYSQGGLGNEQFF
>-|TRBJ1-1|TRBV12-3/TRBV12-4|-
TGTGCCAGCAGTTTGGGGGGGGGATCCACTGAAGCTTTCTTT
CASSLGGGSTEAFF
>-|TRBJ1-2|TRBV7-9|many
TGTGCCAGCAGCCCTCTTTCTAACTATGGCTACACCTTC
CASSPLSNYGYTF
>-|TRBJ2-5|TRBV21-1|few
TGTGCCAGCAGCAATCCCAGGATAGAGACCCAGTACTTC
CASSNPRIETQYF
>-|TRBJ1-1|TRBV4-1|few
TGCGCCACTACCGTCGGACAGCTCGAAGGTGAAGCTTTCTTT
CATTVGQLEGEAFF
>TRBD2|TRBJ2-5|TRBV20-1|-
TGCAGTGCGGGGCGTCAGCGGGGGCCCCAAGAGACCCAGTACTTC
CSAGRQRGPQETQYF
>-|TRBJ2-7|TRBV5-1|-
TGCGCCAGCTCCAGCCAGGGCGACGAGCAGTACTTC
CASSSQGDEQYF
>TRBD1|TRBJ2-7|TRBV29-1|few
TGCAGCGTTGTAGGGACAGGGGGTCCCGAGCAGTACTTC
CSVVGTGGPEQYF
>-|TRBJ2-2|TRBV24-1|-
TGTGCCACCAGTGATTCCGGGACAAATATCGGGGAGCTGTTTTTT
CATSDSGTNIGELFF
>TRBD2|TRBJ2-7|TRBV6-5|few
TGTGCCAGCAGTTACTCGACGCGGGGGAGACTCTCCTACGAGCAGTACTTC
CASSYSTRGRLSYEQYF
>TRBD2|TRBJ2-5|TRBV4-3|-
TGCGCCAGCAGCCAATACTATGGGGGGGTGGAGGAGACCCAGTACTTC
CASSQYYGGVEETQYF
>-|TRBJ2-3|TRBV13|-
TGTGCCAGCAGCTTAATGGTCGCGTGGGCGGAAAGCACAGATACGCAGTATTTT
CASSLMVAWAESTDTQYF
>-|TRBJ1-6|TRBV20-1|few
TGCAGTGCTAGAGATACCGGGGGGTATTATAATTCACCCCTCCACTTT
CSARDTGGYYNSPLHF
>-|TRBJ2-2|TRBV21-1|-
TGTGCCACCAATGGGACTTGTTGGAACACCGGGGAGCTGTTTTTT
CATNGTCWNTGELFF
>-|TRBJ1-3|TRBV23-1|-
TGCGCCAGCAGTCACCAACAGGAGGGAAACTTCTCTGGAAACACCATATATTTT
CASSHQQEGNFSGNTIYF
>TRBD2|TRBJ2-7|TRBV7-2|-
TGTGCCAGCAGCTCGCTGGGCTCGGGGGGTATCGAGCAGTACTTC
CASSSLGSGGIEQYF
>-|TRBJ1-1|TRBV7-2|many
TGTGCCAGCAGCTTAGCGCTAGGACCGGGGGTGAACACTGAAGCTTTCTTT
CASSLALGPGVNTEAFF
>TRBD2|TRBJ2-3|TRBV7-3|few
TGTGCCAGCAGCAAAAGCGGAGCGGGAGTGGCAGATACGCAGTATTTT
CASSKSGAGVADTQYF
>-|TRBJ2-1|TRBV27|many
TGTGCCAGCTCCCCGGTGGGCACATCCATCATAGGCAATGAGCAGTTCTTC
CASSPVGTSIIGNEQFF
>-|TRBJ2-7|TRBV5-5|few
TGTGCCAGCAAACTAGACAGGGAGGGCTACGAGCAGTACTTC
CASKLDREGYEQYF
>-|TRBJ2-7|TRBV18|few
TGTGCCAGCTCACCACGGTCAGGGCGCTCCTACGAGCAGTACTTC
CASSPRSGRSYEQYF
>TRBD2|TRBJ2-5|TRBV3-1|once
TGTGCCAGCAGCCAAGCGATCAGCGGGAGCCGCCGGGAGACCCAGTACTTC
CASSQAISGSRRETQYF
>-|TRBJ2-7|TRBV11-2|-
TGTGCCAGCAGCTTAATTTCGGGCTACGAGCAGTACTTC
CASSLISGYEQYF
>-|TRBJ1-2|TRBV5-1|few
TGCGCCAGCAGCTTGGGGGGCGGCCCAGGAGATTCTGGCTACACCTTC
CASSLGGGPGDSGYTF
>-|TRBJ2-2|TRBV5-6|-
TGTGCCAGCAGCTTAACTCCGAGAGCAGACACCGGGGAGCTGTTTTTT
CASSLTPRADTGELFF
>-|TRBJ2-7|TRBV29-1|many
TGCAGCGTTGAGTTAAGGAGCTCCTACGAGCAGTACTTC
CSVELRSSYEQYF
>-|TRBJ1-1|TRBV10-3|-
TGTGCCATCAGTGAGCAGGGACATCTCACTGAAGCTTTCTTT
CAISEQGHLTEAFF
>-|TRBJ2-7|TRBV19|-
TGTGCCAGTAGCAAGGGACTGTTCCACGAGCAGTACTTC
CASSKGLFHEQYF
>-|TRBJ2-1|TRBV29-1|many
TGCAGCGTTCAATTTTTAAGCGGGCCCTATGAGCAGTTCTTC
CSVQFLSGPYEQFF
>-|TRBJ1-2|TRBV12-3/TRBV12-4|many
TGTGCCAGCAGTCAACCAGGGTACTATGGCTACACCTTC
CASSQPGYYGYTF
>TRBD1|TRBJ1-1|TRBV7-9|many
TGTGCCAGCAGCTACGGACAGGGGGAAGCTTTCTTT
CASSYGQGEAFF
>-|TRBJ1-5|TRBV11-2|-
TGTGCCAGCAGCTTAGACAAATGGGTCGGAAATAGCAATCAGCCCCAGCATTTT
CASSLDKWVGNSNQPQHF
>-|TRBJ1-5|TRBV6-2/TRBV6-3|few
TGTGCCAGCAGCCACGACAGGAATCAGCCCCAGCATTTT
CASSHDRNQPQHF
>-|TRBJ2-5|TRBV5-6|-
TGTGCCAGCAGCTTAGGGTCGGGGTCCAGAAAAGAGACCCAGTACTTC
CASSLGSGSRKETQYF
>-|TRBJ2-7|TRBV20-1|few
TGCAGTGCTGGCGGTTCGGGGTATTGGCACGAGCAGTACTTC
CSAGGSGYWHEQYF
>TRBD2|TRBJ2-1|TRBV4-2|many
TGTGCCAGCAGCCATCCTTTAGCGGGAAGGGGGAACAATGAGCAGTTCTTC
CASSHPLAGRGNNEQFF
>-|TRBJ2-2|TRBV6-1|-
TGTGCCAGCAGGCACGATTACACCGGGGAGCTGTTTTTT
CASRHDYTGELFF
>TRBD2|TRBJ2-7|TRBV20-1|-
TGCAGTGCTAGGGATAGCGGGAGATTCAACGAGCAGTACTTC
CSARDSGRFNEQYF
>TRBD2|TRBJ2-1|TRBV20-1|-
TGCAGTGCTTGGACTAGCGGGGGCCAGCAGTTCTTC
CSAWTSGGQQFF
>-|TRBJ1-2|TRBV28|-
TGTGCCACCTTATGGCAGGGCTATGGCTACACCTTC
CATLWQGYGYTF
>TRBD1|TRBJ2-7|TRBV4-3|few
TGCGCCAGCAGCGAAGAACTACTAGGACAGGGTGCCTACGAGCAGTACTTC
CASSEELLGQGAYEQYF
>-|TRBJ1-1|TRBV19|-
TGTGCCAGTAGTATCACCTTAGTGGGCACTGAAGCTTTCTTT
CASSITLVGTEAFF
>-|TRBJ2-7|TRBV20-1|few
TGCAGTGCTAGAGTCTACGGTGTTCCGAACCGTAGCGGAGTCTACGAGCAGTACTTC
CSARVYGVPNRSGVYEQYF
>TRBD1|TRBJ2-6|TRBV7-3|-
TGTGCCAGCAGACCCGACAGGGGAACTTCTGGGGCCAACGTCCTGACTTTC
CASRPDRGTSGANVLTF
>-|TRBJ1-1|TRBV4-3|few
TGCGCCAGCAGCCAAGCACGAGGGTTTTCTTACAACACTGAAGCTTTCTTT
CASSQARGFSYNTEAFF
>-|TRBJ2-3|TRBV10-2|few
TGCGCCAGCAGTGAGACGGGCGGGGGCGGCGATACGCAGTATTTT
CASSETGGGGDTQYF